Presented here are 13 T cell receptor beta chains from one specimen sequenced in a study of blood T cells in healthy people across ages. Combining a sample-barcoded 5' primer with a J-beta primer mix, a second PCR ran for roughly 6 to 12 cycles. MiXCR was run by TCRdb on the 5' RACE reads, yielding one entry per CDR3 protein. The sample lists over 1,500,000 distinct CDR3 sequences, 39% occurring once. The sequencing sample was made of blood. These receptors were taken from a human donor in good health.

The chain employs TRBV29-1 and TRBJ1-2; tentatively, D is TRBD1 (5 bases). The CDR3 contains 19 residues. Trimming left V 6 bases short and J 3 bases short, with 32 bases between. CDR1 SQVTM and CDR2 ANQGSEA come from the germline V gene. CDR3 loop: CSVGLVGRFQTGSDYGYTF. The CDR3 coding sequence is TGCAGCGTGGGGCTCGTCGGACGGTTCCAAACTGGTAGCGACTATGGCTACACCTTC.

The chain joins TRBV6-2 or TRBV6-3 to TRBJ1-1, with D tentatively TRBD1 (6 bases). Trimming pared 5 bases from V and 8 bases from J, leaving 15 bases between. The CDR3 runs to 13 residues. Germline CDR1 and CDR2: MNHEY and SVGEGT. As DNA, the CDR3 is TGTGCCAGCAGTCAATGGGGACAACTAGAAGCTTTCTTT. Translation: CASSQWGQLEAFF.

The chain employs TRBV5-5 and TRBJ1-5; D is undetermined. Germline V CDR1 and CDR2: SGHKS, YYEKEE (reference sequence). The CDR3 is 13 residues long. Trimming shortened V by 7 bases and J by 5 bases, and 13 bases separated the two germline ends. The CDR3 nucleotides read TGTGCCAGCTCGCCTCTCCCGGATCAGCCCCAGCATTTT. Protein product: CASSPLPDQPQHF.

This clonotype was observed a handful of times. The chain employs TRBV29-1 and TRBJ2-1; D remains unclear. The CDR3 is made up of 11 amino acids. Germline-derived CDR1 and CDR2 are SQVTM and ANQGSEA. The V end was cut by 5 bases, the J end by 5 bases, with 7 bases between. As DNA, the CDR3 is TGCAGCGTTAAGGTGGACAATGAGCAGTTCTTC. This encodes CSVKVDNEQFF.

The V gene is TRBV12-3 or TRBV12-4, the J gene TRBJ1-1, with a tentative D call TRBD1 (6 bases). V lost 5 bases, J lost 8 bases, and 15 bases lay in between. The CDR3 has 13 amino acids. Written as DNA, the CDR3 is TGTGCCAGCAGTGCCGGGTCAGGGACAGAAGCTTTCTTT. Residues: CASSAGSGTEAFF.

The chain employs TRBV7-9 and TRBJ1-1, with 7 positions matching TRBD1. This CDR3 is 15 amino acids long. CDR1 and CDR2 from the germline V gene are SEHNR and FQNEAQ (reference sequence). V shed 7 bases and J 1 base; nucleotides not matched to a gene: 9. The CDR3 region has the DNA TGTGCCAGCACCCCCCTGACAGGGACGAACACTGAAGCTTTCTTT. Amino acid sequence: CASTPLTGTNTEAFF.

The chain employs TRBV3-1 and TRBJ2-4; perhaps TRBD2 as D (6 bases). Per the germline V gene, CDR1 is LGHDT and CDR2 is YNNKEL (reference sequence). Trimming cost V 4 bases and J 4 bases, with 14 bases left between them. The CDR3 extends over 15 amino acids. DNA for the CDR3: TGTGCCAGCAGCCGAGAACTAGCTGTGAAAAACATTCAGTACTTC. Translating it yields CASSRELAVKNIQYF.

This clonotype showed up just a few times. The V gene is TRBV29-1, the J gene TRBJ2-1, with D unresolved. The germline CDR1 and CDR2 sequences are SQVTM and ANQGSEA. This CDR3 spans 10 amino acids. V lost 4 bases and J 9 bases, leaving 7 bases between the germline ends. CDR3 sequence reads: CSVVVSEQFF. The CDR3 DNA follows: TGCAGCGTTGTAGTGAGTGAGCAGTTCTTC.

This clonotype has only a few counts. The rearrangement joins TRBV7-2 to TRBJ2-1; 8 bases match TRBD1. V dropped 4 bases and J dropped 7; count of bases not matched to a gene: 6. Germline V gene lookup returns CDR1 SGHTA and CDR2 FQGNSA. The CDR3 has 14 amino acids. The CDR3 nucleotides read TGTGCCAGCAGCTACCGACAGGGGCGGAATGAGCAGTTCTTC. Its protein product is CASSYRQGRNEQFF.

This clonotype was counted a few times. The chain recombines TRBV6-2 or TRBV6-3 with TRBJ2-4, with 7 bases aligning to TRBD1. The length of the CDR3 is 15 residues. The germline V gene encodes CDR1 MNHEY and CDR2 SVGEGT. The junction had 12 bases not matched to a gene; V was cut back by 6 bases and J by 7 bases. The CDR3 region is CASRYSGQDGNIQYF. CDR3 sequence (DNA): TGTGCCAGCAGATATTCCGGACAGGACGGCAACATTCAGTACTTC.

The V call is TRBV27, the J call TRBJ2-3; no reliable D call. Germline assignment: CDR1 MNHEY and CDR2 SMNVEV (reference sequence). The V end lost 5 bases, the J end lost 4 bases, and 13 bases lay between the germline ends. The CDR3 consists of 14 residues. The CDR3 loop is CASSRPRIPDTQYF. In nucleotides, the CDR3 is TGTGCCAGCAGTCGGCCTAGAATTCCAGATACGCAGTATTTT.

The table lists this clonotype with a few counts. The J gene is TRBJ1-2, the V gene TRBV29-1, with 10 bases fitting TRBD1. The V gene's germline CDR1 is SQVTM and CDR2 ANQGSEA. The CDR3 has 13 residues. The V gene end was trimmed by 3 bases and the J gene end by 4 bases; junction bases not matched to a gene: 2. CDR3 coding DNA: TGCAGCGTTGAGGACAGGGGGACCTATGGCTACACCTTC. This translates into CSVEDRGTYGYTF. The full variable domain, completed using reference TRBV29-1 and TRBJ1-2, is SAVISQKPSRDICQRGTSLTIQCQVDSQVTMMFWYRQQPGQSLTLIATANQGSEATYESGFVIDKFPISRPNLTFSTLTVSNMSPEDSSIYLCSVEDRGTYGYTFGSGTRLTVV.

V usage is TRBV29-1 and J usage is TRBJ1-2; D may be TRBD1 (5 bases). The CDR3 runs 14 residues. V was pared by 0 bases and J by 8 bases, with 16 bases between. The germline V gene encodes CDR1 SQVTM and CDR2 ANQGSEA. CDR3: CSVEEAEQVGGYTF. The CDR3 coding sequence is TGCAGCGTTGAAGAAGCGGAACAGGTGGGGGGCTACACCTTC. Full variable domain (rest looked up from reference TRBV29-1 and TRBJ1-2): SAVISQKPSRDICQRGTSLTIQCQVDSQVTMMFWYRQQPGQSLTLIATANQGSEATYESGFVIDKFPISRPNLTFSTLTVSNMSPEDSSIYLCSVEEAEQVGGYTFGSGTRLTVV.